Each of the 15 T cell receptor beta chains below was sequenced from the same sample in a study of graft-versus-host responses after intestinal transplantation. Assay used: immunoSEQ multiplex PCR; TCRdb lists only in-frame clones, some missing. The table has 70,000 to 80,000 clones, less than 95% seen once. These receptors have no identified antigens. The sequencing here drew on unstimulated CD8+ T cells sorted from spleen or lymph node cells, taken before intestinal transplant. These receptors originate from a human donor who received an intestinal transplant.

The V call is TRBV11-3, the J call TRBJ1-1; 7 bases are shared with TRBD1. This CDR3 comprises 12 residues. With V trimmed by 8 bases and J by 5 bases, 5 bases remained unmatched. Germline V lookup: CDR1 SGHNT, CDR2 YENEEA. The CDR3 here is CASLTGRTEAFF. Written as DNA, the CDR3 is TGTGCCAGCCTGACAGGGAGGACTGAAGCTTTCTTT.

In its sample, this clone was seen a few times. This chain connects TRBV6-1 to TRBJ2-7; 7 nucleotides align to TRBD1. Germline CDR1 reads MNHNS; CDR2 reads SASEGT. The CDR3 covers 13 residues. Trimming removed 9 bases from V and 2 bases from J; junction bases left unmatched: 7. CDR3 loop: CASIRDSTYEQYF. As DNA, the CDR3 is TGTGCCAGTATAAGGGACAGTACCTACGAGCAGTACTTC.

This clone was detected only once. V is TRBV19 and J is TRBJ1-1; 7 nucleotides agree with TRBD1. The trim removed 6 bases at V and 2 bases at J, leaving 6 bases unmatched. The CDR3 loop spans 14 amino acids. Germline lookup yields CDR1 LNHDA and CDR2 SQIVND (reference sequence). The CDR3 coding sequence is TGTGCCAGTAGCCACAGGGGCTTTAACACTGAAGCTTTCTTT. Amino acid sequence: CASSHRGFNTEAFF.

The sample holds one count of this clone. The rearrangement uses TRBV9 and TRBJ2-5, with TRBD2 identical over 7 bases. The V gene end was trimmed by 3 bases and the J gene end by 1 base; junction bases not matched to a gene: 9. The CDR3 consists of 16 residues. Germline lookup yields CDR1 SGDLS and CDR2 YYNGEE. CDR3 sequence reads: CASSAPSSGVQETQYF. DNA of the CDR3: TGTGCCAGCAGCGCACCTTCTAGCGGAGTCCAAGAGACCCAGTACTTC.

The chain combines TRBV6-1 with TRBJ2-7; D is perhaps TRBD2 (5 bases). This CDR3 is built from 12 residues. CDR1 and CDR2 from the germline V gene are MNHNS and SASEGT. V was trimmed by 4 bases and J by 5 bases, leaving 9 bases between them. CDR3 region: CASSAREDEQYF. CDR3 DNA sequence: TGTGCCAGCAGTGCACGGGAAGACGAGCAGTACTTC.

The chain joins TRBV15 to TRBJ2-2, with 12 bases identical to TRBD1. V lost 3 bases, J lost 6 bases, and 2 bases stayed unmatched. The CDR3 length is 15 residues. Germline CDR1 LNHNV, CDR2 YYDKDF (reference sequence). The CDR3 protein is CATSRGQGAAGELFF. In DNA form, the CDR3 reads TGTGCCACCAGCAGGGGACAGGGGGCGGCCGGGGAGCTGTTTTTT.

V usage is TRBV2 and J usage is TRBJ2-7; TRBD1 might be the D (6 bases). The germline V gene has CDR1 SNHLY and CDR2 FYNNEI. The V and J ends lost 3 bases and 2 bases respectively, with 14 bases between them. CDR3 length equals 15 residues. The CDR3 is CASSDGRQGTYEQYF. CDR3 in DNA: TGTGCCAGCAGTGACGGTCGGCAGGGGACCTACGAGCAGTACTTC.

The CDR3 coding sequence is TGCGCCAGCAGCCAAGTAGCGGGGGGGCGAGATACGCAGTATTTT. This sequence encodes CASSQVAGGRDTQYF. This chain joins TRBV4-1 and TRBJ2-3, with 11 bases matching TRBD2. Germline V CDR1 and CDR2: MGHRA, YSYEKL. Losses at the gene ends were 1 base for V and 5 bases for J; bases not matched to a gene: 2. This CDR3 region has 15 residues.

The V call is TRBV7-8, the J call TRBJ2-5; TRBD1 agrees at 12 bases. V lost 5 bases, J lost 5 bases, and 15 bases stayed unmatched. The CDR3 extends over 18 amino acids. CDR1 is SGHVS, CDR2 FQNEAQ, per germline. Here the CDR3 DNA reads TGTGCCAGCAGCCTTATAAACCCCGGGACAGGGGGCCGGGAGACCCAGTACTTC. It codes for CASSLINPGTGGRETQYF.

The J gene is TRBJ2-2, the V gene TRBV7-9; weak D call: TRBD2 (5 bases). In germline, CDR1 is SEHNR, CDR2 FQNEAQ (reference sequence). Trimming pared 7 bases from V and 6 bases from J, leaving 12 bases between. The CDR3 has 13 residues. CDR3 region: CASTFLGAGELFF. The CDR3 DNA is TGTGCCAGCACCTTTTTGGGAGCCGGGGAGCTGTTTTTT.

The J gene is TRBJ1-3, the V gene TRBV19, with D hard to call. The CDR3 loop spans 13 amino acids. Germline loops: CDR1 LNHDA, CDR2 SQIVND (reference sequence). Trimming took off 6 bases at V and 4 bases at J, with 10 bases between the two ends. As DNA, the CDR3 is TGTGCCAGTAGAGCTGGTTCGGGAAACACCATATATTTT. Protein product: CASRAGSGNTIYF.

The rearrangement links TRBV5-1 to TRBJ2-3; unclear D gene. The CDR3 has 15 residues. Deletions cut 3 bases from V and 0 bases from J, with 11 bases between. Germline loops: CDR1 SGHRS, CDR2 YFSETQ. The CDR3: CASSSGLRSTDTQYF. The CDR3 region has the DNA TGCGCCAGCAGCTCTGGGCTACGAAGCACAGATACGCAGTATTTT. Complete variable domain (other parts from reference TRBV5-1 and TRBJ2-3): KAGVTQTPRYLIKTRGQQVTLSCSPISGHRSVSWYQQTPGQGLQFLFEYFSETQRNKGNFPGRFSGRQFSNSRSEMNVSTLELGDSALYLCASSSGLRSTDTQYFGPGTRLTVL.

The J gene is TRBJ2-1, the V gene TRBV2; TRBD2 matches at 14 bases. V shed 4 bases and J 4 bases; nucleotides not matched to a gene: 6. Germline V gives CDR1 SNHLY, CDR2 FYNNEI. This CDR3 contains 17 residues. The CDR3: CASSVGLAGDPYNEQFF. In nucleotides, the CDR3 is TGTGCCAGCAGTGTGGGACTAGCGGGGGACCCGTACAATGAGCAGTTCTTC.

The chain carries TRBV5-6 and TRBJ2-7, with 9 bases matching TRBD1. Germline lookup yields CDR1 SGHDT and CDR2 YYEEEE. The CDR3 extends over 15 amino acids. V gave up 4 bases and J gave up 3 bases; unmatched junction bases: 8. The CDR3: CASSRTGQGSYEQYF. The CDR3 bases are TGTGCCAGCAGCCGAACAGGACAGGGGAGCTACGAGCAGTACTTC.

The table lists this clone with a count of one. The genes are TRBV10-3 and TRBJ1-1; a weak D match, TRBD1 (5 bases). V was clipped by 10 bases and J by 0 bases, with 9 bases between them. This CDR3 has 12 residues. The V gene's germline CDR1 is ENHRY and CDR2 SYGVKD. CDR3 region: CATAGLNTEAFF. CDR3 bases: TGTGCCACCGCGGGGCTGAACACTGAAGCTTTCTTT.